This T cell receptor beta chain derives from a study of radiation and T cells in renal cell carcinoma. Overall study results and limits: Pretreatment tumor biopsies were lacking, so baseline clonotypes are unknown.

A word on this clone: Its antigen is unknown.

The protocol was immunoSEQ multiplex PCR, while the TCRdb copy is restricted to in-frame clones and leaves out a portion. The repertoire has 150,000 to 180,000 clones, 87% of them found once; the top ten carry 10% to 15%. Time point reported: blood 2 weeks post-SBRT. Specified treatment: 15 Gy SBRT to primary tumor, nephrectomy 4 weeks later. After SBRT, blood was collected at 2 and 4 weeks, plus baseline. This TCR derives from a woman aged 45-60 years with renal cell carcinoma. The input for sequencing was blood, taken from a patient whose treatment included radiotherapy and nephrectomy.

The chain's CDR3 is CASSEMGYNSPLHF. CDR3 coding DNA: TGCGCCAGCAGTGAGATGGGCTATAATTCACCCCTCCACTTT. This chain joins TRBV10-1 and TRBJ1-6; D uncertain. The germline V and J ends were trimmed by 2 bases and 3 bases, with 5 bases remaining between them. The CDR3 spans 14 residues. Germline V gene lookup returns CDR1 WNHNN and CDR2 SYGVQD (reference sequence).